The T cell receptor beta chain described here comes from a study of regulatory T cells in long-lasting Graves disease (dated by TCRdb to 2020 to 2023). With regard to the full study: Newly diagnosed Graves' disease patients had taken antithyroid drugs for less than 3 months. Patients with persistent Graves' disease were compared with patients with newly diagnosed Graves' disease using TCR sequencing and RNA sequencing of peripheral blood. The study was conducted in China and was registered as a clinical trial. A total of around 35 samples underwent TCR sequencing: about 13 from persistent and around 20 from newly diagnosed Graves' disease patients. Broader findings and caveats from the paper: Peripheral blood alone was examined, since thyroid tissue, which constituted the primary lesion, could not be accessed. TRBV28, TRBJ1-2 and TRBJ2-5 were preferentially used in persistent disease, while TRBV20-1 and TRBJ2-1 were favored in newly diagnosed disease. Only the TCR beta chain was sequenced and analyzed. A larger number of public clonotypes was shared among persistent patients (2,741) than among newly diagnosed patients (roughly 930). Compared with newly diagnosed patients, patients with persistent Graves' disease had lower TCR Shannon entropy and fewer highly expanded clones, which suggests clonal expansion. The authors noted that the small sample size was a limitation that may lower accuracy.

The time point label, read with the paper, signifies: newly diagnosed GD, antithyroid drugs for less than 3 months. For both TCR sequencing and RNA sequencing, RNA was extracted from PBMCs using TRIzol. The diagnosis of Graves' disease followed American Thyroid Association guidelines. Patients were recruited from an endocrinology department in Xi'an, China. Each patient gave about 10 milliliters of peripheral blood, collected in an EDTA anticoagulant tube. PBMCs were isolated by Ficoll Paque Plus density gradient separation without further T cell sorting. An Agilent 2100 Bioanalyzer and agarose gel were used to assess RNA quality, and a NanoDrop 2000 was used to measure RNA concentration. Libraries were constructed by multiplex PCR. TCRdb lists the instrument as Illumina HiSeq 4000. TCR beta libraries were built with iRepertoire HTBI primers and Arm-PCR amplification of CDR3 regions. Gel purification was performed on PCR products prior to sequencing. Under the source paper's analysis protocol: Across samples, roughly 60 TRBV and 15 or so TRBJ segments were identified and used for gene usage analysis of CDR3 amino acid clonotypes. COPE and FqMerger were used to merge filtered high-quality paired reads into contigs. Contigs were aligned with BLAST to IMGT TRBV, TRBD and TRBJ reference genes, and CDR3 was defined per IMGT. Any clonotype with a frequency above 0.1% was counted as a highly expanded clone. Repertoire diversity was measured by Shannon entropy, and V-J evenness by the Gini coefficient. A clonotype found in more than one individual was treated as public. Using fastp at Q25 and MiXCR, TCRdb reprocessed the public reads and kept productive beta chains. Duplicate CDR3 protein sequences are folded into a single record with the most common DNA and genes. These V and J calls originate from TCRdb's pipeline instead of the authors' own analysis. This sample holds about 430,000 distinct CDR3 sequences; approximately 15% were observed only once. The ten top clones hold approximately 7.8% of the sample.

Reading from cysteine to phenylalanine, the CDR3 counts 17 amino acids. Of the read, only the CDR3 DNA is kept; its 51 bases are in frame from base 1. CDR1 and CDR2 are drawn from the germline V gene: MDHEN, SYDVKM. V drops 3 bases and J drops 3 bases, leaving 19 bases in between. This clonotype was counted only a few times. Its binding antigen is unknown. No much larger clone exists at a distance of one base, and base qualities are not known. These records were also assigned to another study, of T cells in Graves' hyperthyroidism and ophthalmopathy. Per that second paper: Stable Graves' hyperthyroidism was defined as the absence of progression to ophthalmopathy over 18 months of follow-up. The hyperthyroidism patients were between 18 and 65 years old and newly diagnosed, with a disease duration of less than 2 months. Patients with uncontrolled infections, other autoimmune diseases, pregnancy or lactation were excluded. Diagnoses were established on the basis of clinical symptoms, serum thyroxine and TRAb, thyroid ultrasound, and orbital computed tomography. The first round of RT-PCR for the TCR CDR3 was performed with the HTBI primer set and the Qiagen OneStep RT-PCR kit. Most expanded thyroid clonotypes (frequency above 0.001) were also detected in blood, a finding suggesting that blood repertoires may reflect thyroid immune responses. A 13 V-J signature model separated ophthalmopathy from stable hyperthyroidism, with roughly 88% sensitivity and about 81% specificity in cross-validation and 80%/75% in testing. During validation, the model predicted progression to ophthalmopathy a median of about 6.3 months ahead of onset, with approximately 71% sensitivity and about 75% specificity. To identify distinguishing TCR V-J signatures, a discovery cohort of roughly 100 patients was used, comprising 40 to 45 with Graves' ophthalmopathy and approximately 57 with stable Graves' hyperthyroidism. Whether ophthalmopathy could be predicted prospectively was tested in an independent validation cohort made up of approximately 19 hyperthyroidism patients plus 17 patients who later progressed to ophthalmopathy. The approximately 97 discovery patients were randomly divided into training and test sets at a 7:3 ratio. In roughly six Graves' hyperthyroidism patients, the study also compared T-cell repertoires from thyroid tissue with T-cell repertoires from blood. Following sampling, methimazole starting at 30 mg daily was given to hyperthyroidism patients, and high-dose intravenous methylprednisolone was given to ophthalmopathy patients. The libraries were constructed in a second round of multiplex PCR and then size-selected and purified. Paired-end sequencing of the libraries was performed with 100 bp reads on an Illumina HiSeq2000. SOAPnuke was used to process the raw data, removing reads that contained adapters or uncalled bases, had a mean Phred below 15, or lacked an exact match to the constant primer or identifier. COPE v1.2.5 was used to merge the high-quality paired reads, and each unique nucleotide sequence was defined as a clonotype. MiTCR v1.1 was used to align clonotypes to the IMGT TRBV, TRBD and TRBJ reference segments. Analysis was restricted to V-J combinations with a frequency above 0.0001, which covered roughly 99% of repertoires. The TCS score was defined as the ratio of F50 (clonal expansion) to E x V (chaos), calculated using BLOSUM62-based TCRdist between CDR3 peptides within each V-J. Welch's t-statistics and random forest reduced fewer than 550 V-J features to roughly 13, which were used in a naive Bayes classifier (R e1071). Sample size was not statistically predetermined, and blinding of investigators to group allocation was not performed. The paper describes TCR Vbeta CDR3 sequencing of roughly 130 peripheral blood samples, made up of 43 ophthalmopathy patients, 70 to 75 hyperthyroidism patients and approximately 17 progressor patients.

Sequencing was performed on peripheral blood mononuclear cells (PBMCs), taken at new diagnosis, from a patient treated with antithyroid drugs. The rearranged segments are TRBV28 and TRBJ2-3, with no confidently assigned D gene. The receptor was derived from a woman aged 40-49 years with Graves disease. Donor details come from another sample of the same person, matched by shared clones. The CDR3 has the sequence CASSFGASFTGTDTQYF. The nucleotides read TGTGCCAGCAGTTTCGGTGCTAGTTTTACTGGTACAGATACGCAGTATTTT.